This TCR beta chain originates from a study of cytomegalovirus exposure and HLA in healthy donors (dated by TCRdb to the late 2010s). Regarding the complete study: According to an earlier analysis of 550 to 700 of the donors, 150 million to 200 million T cells yielded roughly 110 million unique TCR beta sequences and 250 to 350 Gb of sequence data. All discovery cohort repertoires had been generated using a single sequencing platform. Across approximately 400 genotyped donors of the cohort, an average of approximately 240,000 unique TCR beta nucleotide sequences per donor were sequenced, and roughly 20% of those sequences were non-productive. An early release covering roughly 600 HLA-typed donors comprised about 300 gigabases of sequencing data and roughly 85 million unique TCR sequences. The genetic ancestry cluster associated with self-reported Caucasian donors included 65% to 90% of the roughly 380 genotyped donors. Besides the first cohort of some 670 subjects, a separate validation cohort made up of about 120 different subjects was used. HLA typing included class I and class II loci at four-digit resolution. A later analysis re-analyzed previously published TCR beta repertoires from roughly 630 donors and added high-resolution HLA genotyping to study TCR occurrence patterns. The study was designed to test whether signatures of past pathogen exposure could be identified by cataloging public T cell receptors. To predict cytomegalovirus infection status, the study combined high-throughput TCR immunosequencing, statistical association of individual TCRs with disease status, and machine learning. Because of strong linkage in the cohort, five DR-DQ haplotypes were treated as single units for association and clustering. Donor age, sex, ethnicity and CMV serostatus were compiled together with the repertoire data. The number of typed donors differed by locus: 629-630 for A, B, C, DRB1 and DQB1; 522 for DQA1; 606 for DPA1; and some 430 for DPB1. The study profiled the T cell repertoires of some 610 subjects by immunosequencing and related them to cytomegalovirus serostatus. In the later analysis, no new phenotypic data were used to find candidate immune exposures; instead, reliance was placed on TCR beta sequences and their occurrence across donors. In an earlier analysis of roughly 600 of the donors, high-throughput TCR beta sequencing was used to judge whether each TCR beta V gene segment behaved as functional or pseudogenic. A later genetic analysis took genome-wide SNP genotypes for about three fifths of the 666 donors and used that subset as a discovery cohort. Overall study outcomes, separate from this receptor: Correlated functional status among segregating V segments might be attributable to linkage disequilibrium, but an unknown experimental factor could not be ruled out. According to a later analysis, TCR association rates differed among HLA loci, with DRB1 alleles showing the most associated TCRs and HLA-C alleles showing the fewest. A later genetic analysis associated a missense DCLRE1C variant with V-gene and J-gene trimming of TCR beta chains, and an independent cohort replicated the association. A cluster of highly shared sequence variants was judged likely to represent a technical artifact of the sequencing pipeline. Only TCR beta chains were sequenced in this cohort, and the absence of alpha or paired-chain data limited detectable features. The authors suggested that the approach could potentially be extended to other disease states and immunological phenotypes. An earlier analysis of 587 of the donors showed that most TCR beta V segments appeared in productive rearrangements either about 90% or about 30% of the time, which broadly matched IMGT annotations. The classifier was reported to diagnose cytomegalovirus status with high specificity and sensitivity in both the original and validation cohorts. A further reported finding was that TCR beta sequences accurately predicted the HLA-A and HLA-B alleles for most subjects in the first cohort. In a later analysis, most CMV-associated TCR beta chains were found to appear HLA-restricted, with HLA associations seemingly driven largely by CMV exposure. In a later analysis, several top co-occurrence clusters were reported to appear linked to parvovirus B19, influenza, CMV and Epstein-Barr virus. In a later analysis, HLA-associated TCR beta chains showed more clonal expansion and lower generation probabilities than non-associated chains that were equally common. Because HLA typing was missing for some donors at each locus, association tests included only the typed subset. Across donors, most TCR sequences were observed very rarely, whereas some public TCRs were present in many individuals. The study listed approximately 150 TCR beta chains as associated with cytomegalovirus. Because counts were too low, about 18 rarely observed V segments, including chromosome 9 orphons, were excluded from the earlier analysis of fewer than 650 of the donors. Sequencing depth was assumed to be roughly uniform across donors in the presence/absence analyses, though that assumption may not hold. For the cohort, immune exposure information was limited to CMV serostatus. When HLA alleles, especially DR and DQ, strongly co-occurred, attributing TCR associations to individual alleles was difficult. In vitro tests confirmed that a few of the cytomegalovirus-associated TCR beta chains recognize cytomegalovirus antigens. In a later genetic analysis, fewer N-insertions in productive TCRs were reported among donors in an Asian-associated ancestry cluster than the roughly 700-donor mean. A later analysis associated about 17,000 TCR beta sequences with specific HLA alleles at a false discovery rate of 0.05.

A remark on this clone: Its cognate antigen has yet to be identified.

The library relied on the immunoSEQ multiplex PCR assay. For the multiplex PCR, a mixture combining 60 forward primers for TCR Vbeta segments and 13 reverse primers for TCR Jbeta segments was used. The CDR3 region of rearranged TCR beta genes was amplified from genomic DNA with a multiplex PCR assay. The Illumina HiSeq System was used to sequence the amplified TCR beta libraries as 87-base-pair reads. The study's processing was this. In a later analysis, roughly 80 million unique TCR beta chains were counted across the 500 to 700 repertoires, and around 10 million of these chains were shared by at least two donors. A nearest-neighbor algorithm error-corrected the raw reads and collapsed the reads into unique sequences, merging closely related sequences to remove PCR and sequencing errors. To assign V, D and J gene segments, CDR3 sequences were aligned to IMGT reference sequences. Each retained sequence needed at least a six-nucleotide match to both a V gene segment and a J gene segment. A rearrangement was called productive if the CDR3 had no stop codons and remained in frame with V and J, and every other rearrangement was called non-productive. Following IMGT convention, CDR3 was defined as the stretch from the second conserved V-encoded cysteine up to the conserved J-encoded phenylalanine. The earlier analysis of 500 to 750 of the donors excluded any sequence lacking an unambiguous match to a single V gene segment. In an earlier analysis of some 590 of the donors, a V segment was called functional when productive rearrangements were above 56.7%, and segregating when the standard deviation between donors exceeded 5%. A statistical classification framework was developed to diagnose cytomegalovirus status using the catalog of TCR beta chain sequences. A later analysis assigned V and J genes by comparing TCR nucleotide sequences with IMGT/GENE-DB human TR gene sequences. A later analysis assigned CDR3 sequences and most-parsimonious VDJ recombination scenarios with the TCRdist pipeline. In a later analysis, every TCR beta chain was defined by the combination of its CDR3 amino acid sequence and its V-gene family, and reads without a unique V-gene family were dropped. In a later analysis, a few hundred highly shared, low-generation-probability nucleotide sequences were removed to address suspected cross-contamination and a sequencing artifact. In a later analysis, a clonal expansion index was calculated for each public chain from normalized within-repertoire ranks of inferred template counts. In a later analysis, generation probabilities were computed using a VDJ recombination model fitted to out-of-frame rearrangements, and the results were checked against IGoR. In a later analysis, TCR-TCR, TCR-HLA and TCR-CMV co-occurrence was scored with hypergeometric tests, and a repertoire-size bias correction was applied to TCR pairs. To estimate false discovery rates, a later analysis permuted the HLA or CMV assignments 20 times. In a later analysis, co-occurring TCRs were grouped using DBSCAN, and TCRdist sequence similarity was added for clustering within HLA-allele-positive subsets. Repertoires with fewer than 30,000 or more than 120,000 public chains, plus five repertoires with anomalous nucleotide sharing, were excluded from co-occurrence clustering. Sourced from immuneACCESS, this table was stored by TCRdb with only in-frame sequences that have V and J called. A share of the clones is absent; for the studies checked, an unresolved V gene accounts for under half, and the remainder has no known explanation. V, J and clone size were drawn from that table, and D and trimming were deduced from the DNA. The record for this sample contains under 130,000 clones. The ten largest clonotypes hold about 3% of the sample.

The cohort was made up of 650 to 700 healthy bone marrow donors. Cohort members were all nominally healthy when sampled, although unrecorded immune exposures were likely present. The donor tested CMV seronegative, placing the donor among the 350 or so seronegative members of the cohort. Each donor provided a peripheral blood sample, and peripheral blood mononuclear cells were used for TCR beta sequencing. The Qiagen DNeasy Blood Extraction Kit was used to extract genomic DNA from the blood cell samples. The specimen sequenced was PBMCs. The receptor was derived from a man in his forties in good health and CMV-seronegative.

The nucleotides read TGTGCCAGTAGTAAACAGGGGGCCTATCAGCCCCAGCATTTT. It encodes CASSKQGAYQPQHF. This chain is built from TRBV19 and TRBJ1-5; 9 middle bases align to TRBD1. The germline V gene (reference sequence) sets CDR1 to LNHDA and CDR2 to SQIVND. The CDR3 holds 14 amino acids from the cysteine to the phenylalanine. Solely the CDR3 DNA is kept, with 42 bases framed from the first base. The germline V end is reduced by 4 bases and the J end by 5 bases; junction bases left unmatched: 3.